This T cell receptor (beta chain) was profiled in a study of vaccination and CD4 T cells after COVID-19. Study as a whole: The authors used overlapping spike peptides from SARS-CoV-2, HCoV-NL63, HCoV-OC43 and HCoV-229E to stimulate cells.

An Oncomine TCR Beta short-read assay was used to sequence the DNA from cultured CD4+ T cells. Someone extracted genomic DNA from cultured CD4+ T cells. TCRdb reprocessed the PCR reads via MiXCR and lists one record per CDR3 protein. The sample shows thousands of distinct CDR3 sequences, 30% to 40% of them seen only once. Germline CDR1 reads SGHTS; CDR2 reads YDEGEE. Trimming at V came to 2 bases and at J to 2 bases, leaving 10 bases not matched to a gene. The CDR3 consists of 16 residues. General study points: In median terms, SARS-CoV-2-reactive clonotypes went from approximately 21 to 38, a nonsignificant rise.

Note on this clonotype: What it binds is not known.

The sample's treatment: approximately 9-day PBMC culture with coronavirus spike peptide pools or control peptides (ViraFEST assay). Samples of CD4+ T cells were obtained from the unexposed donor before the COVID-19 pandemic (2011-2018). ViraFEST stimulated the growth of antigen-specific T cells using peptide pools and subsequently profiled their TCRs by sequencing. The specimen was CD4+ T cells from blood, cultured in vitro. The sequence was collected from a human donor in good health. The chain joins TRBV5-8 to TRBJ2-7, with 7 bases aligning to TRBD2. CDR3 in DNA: TGTGCCAGCAGCTTCGATGGGGGAGGGTCCACCTACGAGCAGTACTTC. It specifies CASSFDGGGSTYEQYF.